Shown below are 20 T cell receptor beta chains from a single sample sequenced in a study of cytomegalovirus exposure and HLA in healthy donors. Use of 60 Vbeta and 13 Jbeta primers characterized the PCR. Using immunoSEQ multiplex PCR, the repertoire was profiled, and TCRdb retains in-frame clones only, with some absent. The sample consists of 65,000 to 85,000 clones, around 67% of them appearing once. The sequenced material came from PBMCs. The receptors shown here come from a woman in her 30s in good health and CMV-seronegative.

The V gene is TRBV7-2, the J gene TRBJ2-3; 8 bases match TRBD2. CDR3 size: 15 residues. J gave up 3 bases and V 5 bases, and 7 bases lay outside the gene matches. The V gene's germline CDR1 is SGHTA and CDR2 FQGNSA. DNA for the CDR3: TGTGCCAGCAGCCCTTGGACTAGCCGTACAGATACGCAGTATTTT. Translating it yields CASSPWTSRTDTQYF.

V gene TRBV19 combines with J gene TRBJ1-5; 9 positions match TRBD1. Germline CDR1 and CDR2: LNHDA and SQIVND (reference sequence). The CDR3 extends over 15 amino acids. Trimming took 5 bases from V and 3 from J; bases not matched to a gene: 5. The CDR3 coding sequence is TGTGCCAGTAGTGCCACAGGGGGCGCCAATCAGCCCCAGCATTTT. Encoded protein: CASSATGGANQPQHF.

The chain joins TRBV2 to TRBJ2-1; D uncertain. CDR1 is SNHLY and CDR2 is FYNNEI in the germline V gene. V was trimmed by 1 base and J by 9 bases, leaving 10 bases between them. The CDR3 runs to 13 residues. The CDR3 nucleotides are TGTGCCAGCAGTGAAGACCGACTGATTGAGCAGTTCTTC. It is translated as CASSEDRLIEQFF.

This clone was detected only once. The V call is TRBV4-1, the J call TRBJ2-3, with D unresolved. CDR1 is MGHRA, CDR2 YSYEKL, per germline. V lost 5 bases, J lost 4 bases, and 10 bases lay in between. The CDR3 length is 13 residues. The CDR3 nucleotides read TGCGCCAGCAGCTTAAATGGGCCAGATACGCAGTATTTT. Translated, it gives CASSLNGPDTQYF.

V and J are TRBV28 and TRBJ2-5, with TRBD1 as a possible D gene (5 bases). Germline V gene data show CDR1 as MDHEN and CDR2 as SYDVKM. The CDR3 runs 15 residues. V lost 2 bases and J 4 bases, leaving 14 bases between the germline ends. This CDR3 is CASSLPGFEGETQYF. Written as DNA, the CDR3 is TGTGCCAGCAGTTTACCAGGGTTTGAAGGAGAGACCCAGTACTTC.

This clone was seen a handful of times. In DNA form, the CDR3 reads TGTGCCAGCAGCCAAGGGGACAGGGGGACTGAAGCTTTCTTT. Translating it yields CASSQGDRGTEAFF. The rearrangement links TRBV4-2 to TRBJ1-1, with 11 bases lining up with TRBD1. Germline V gene data show CDR1 as LGHNA and CDR2 as YNFKEQ. This CDR3 has 14 amino acids. With 1 base clipped from V and 5 bases from J, the junction kept 0 bases outside the gene matches.

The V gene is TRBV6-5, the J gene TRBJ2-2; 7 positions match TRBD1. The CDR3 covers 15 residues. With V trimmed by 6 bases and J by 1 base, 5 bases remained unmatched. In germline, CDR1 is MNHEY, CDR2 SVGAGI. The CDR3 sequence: CASRPWTGNTGELFF. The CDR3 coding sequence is TGTGCCAGCAGGCCTTGGACAGGGAACACCGGGGAGCTGTTTTTT.

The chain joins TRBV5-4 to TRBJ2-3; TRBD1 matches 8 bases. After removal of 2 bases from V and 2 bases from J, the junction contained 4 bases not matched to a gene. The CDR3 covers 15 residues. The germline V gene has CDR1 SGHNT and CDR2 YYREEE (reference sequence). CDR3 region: CASSFLQGATDTQYF. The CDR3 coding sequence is TGTGCCAGCAGCTTTCTCCAGGGGGCCACAGATACGCAGTATTTT.

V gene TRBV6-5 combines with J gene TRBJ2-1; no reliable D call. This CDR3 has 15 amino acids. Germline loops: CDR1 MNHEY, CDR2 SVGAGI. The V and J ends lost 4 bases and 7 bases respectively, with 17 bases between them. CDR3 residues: CASSSSRPDFNEQFF. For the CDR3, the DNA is TGTGCCAGCAGTTCCTCTCGGCCCGACTTTAATGAGCAGTTCTTC.

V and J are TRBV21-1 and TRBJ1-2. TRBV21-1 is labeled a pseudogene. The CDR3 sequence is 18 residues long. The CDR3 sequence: CASSKGYPPGRVNYGYTF. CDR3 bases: TGTGCCAGCAGCAAAGGGTATCCCCCAGGGAGGGTAAACTATGGCTACACCTTC.

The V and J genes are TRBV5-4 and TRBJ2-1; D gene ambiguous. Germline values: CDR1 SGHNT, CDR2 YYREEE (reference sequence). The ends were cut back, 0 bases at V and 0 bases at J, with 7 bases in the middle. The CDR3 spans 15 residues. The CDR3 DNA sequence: TGTGCCAGCAGCTTGGACTTGAGCTCCTACAATGAGCAGTTCTTC. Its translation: CASSLDLSSYNEQFF.

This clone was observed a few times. CDR3 residues: CASSLADRNNEQFF. CDR3 DNA: TGCGCCAGCAGCTTGGCCGACAGAAACAATGAGCAGTTCTTC. V is TRBV5-1 and J is TRBJ2-1, with D possibly being TRBD1 (5 bases). CDR1 SGHRS and CDR2 YFSETQ come from the germline V gene. V was clipped by 0 bases and J by 5 bases, with 9 bases between them. The CDR3 is 14 amino acids.

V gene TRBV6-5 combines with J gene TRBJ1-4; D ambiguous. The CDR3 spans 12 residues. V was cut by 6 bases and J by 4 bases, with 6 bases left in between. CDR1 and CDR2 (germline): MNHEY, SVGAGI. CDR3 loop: CASRSHNEKLFF. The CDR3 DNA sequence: TGTGCCAGCAGAAGCCATAATGAAAAACTGTTTTTT.

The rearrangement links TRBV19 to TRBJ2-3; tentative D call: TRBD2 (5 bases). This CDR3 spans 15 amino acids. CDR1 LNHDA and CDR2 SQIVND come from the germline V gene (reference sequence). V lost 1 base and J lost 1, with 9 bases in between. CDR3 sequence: CASSIGGSGTDTQYF. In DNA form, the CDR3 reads TGTGCCAGTAGTATAGGAGGGAGCGGCACAGATACGCAGTATTTT.

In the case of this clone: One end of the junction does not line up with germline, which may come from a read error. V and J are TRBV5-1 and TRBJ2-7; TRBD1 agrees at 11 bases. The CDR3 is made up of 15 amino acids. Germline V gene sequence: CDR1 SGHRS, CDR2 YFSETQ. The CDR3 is CASSWGTGGPYEQYF. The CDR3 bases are TGTGCCAGCAGTTGGGGGACAGGGGGTCCCTACGAGCAGTACTTC.

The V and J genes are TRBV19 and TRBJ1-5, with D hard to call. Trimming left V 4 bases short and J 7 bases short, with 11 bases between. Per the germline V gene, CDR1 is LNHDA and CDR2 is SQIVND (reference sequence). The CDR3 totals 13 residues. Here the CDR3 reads CASSSSPGQPQHF. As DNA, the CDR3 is TGTGCCAGTAGTAGTAGTCCGGGGCAGCCCCAGCATTTT.

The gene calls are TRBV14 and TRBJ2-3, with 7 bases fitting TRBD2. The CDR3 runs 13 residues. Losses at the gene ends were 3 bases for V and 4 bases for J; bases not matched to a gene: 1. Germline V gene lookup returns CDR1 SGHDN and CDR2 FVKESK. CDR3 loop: CASSQGLPDTQYF. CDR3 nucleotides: TGTGCCAGCAGCCAGGGACTACCAGATACGCAGTATTTT.

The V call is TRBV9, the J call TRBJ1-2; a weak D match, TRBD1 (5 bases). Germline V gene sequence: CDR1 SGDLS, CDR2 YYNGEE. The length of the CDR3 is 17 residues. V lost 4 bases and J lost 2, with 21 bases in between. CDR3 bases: TGTGCCAGCAGCCCACGTAGCGGTGGCAGGGTAAACTATGGCTACACCTTC. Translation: CASSPRSGGRVNYGYTF.

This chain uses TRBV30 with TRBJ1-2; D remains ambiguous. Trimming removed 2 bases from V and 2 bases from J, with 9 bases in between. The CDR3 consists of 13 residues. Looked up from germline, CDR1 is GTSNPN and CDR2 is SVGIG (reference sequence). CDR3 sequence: CAWSTDMNYGYTF. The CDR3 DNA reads TGTGCCTGGAGTACCGACATGAACTATGGCTACACCTTC.

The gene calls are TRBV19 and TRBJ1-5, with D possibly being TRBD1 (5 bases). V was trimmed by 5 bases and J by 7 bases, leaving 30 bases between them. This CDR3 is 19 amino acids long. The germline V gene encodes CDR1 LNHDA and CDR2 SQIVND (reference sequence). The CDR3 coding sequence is TGTGCCAGTAGTGGGGCCCCCGGATTAGACCGGCGTCTGGTCCAGCCCCAGCATTTT. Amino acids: CASSGAPGLDRRLVQPQHF.